The 5 T cell receptor beta chains below come from one sample, sequenced in a study of blood T cell repertoires in COVID-19. The protocol was immunoSEQ multiplex PCR, while the TCRdb copy is restricted to in-frame clones and leaves out a portion. The top ten clones hold around 7% of a sample with fewer than 25,000 clones, around 86% of them seen once. Sequencing was carried out using peripheral blood. These receptors all come from a man in his 70s with acute or convalescent COVID-19.

The rearrangement joins TRBV11-2 to TRBJ2-2; TRBD2 matches at 7 bases. This CDR3 has 16 amino acids. Germline V gene sequence: CDR1 SGHAT, CDR2 FQNNGV. Trimming at V came to 4 bases and at J to 4 bases, leaving 9 bases not matched to a gene. CDR3 residues: CASSSRLALSTGELFF. For the CDR3, the DNA is TGTGCCAGCAGCTCTCGACTAGCATTGAGCACCGGGGAGCTGTTTTTT.

This chain joins TRBV5-1 and TRBJ1-2; 12 bases map to TRBD1. With V trimmed by 3 bases and J by 7 bases, 13 bases remained unmatched. Germline V gene lookup returns CDR1 SGHRS and CDR2 YFSETQ. The CDR3 contains 17 residues. The DNA for the CDR3 is TGCGCCAGCAGCTCGGGACAGGGGGCAAGTTCGGAAGGTGGCTACACCTTC. Translating gives CASSSGQGASSEGGYTF.

The rearrangement uses TRBV19 and TRBJ2-1; TRBD2 aligns across 8 bases. Unmatched junction bases numbered 7, after V lost 5 bases and J lost 7 bases. This CDR3 spans 14 amino acids. The V gene's germline CDR1 is LNHDA and CDR2 SQIVND (reference sequence). The CDR3 DNA is TGTGCCAGTAGTGCCGGGACTAGTTGGAATGAGCAGTTCTTC. This codes for CASSAGTSWNEQFF.

The chain uses TRBV5-1 and TRBJ2-5, with 9 bases that match TRBD1. V lost 2 bases to trimming and J lost 5 bases; unmatched junction nucleotides: 7. The CDR3 consists of 15 residues. Looked up from germline, CDR1 is SGHRS and CDR2 is YFSETQ. This CDR3 is CASSLLTGGQETQYF. The CDR3 region has the DNA TGCGCCAGCAGCTTATTAACAGGGGGCCAGGAGACCCAGTACTTC. The full variable domain, in which reference TRBV5-1 and TRBJ2-5 provide the parts outside the CDR3, is KAGVTQTPRYLIKTRGQQVTLSCSPISGHRSVSWYQQTPGQGLQFLFEYFSETQRNKGNFPGRFSGRQFSNSRSEMNVSTLELGDSALYLCASSLLTGGQETQYFGPGTRLLVL.

The chain uses TRBV29-1 and TRBJ2-1; 12 bases line up with TRBD1. V trimming: 6 bases; J trimming: 3 bases; junction bases outside the gene matches: 9. Germline CDR1 and CDR2: SQVTM and ANQGSEA. This CDR3 has 16 amino acids. The CDR3 protein is CSVTTGTGGVYNEQFF. CDR3 sequence (DNA): TGCAGCGTGACAACCGGGACAGGGGGCGTCTACAATGAGCAGTTCTTC.